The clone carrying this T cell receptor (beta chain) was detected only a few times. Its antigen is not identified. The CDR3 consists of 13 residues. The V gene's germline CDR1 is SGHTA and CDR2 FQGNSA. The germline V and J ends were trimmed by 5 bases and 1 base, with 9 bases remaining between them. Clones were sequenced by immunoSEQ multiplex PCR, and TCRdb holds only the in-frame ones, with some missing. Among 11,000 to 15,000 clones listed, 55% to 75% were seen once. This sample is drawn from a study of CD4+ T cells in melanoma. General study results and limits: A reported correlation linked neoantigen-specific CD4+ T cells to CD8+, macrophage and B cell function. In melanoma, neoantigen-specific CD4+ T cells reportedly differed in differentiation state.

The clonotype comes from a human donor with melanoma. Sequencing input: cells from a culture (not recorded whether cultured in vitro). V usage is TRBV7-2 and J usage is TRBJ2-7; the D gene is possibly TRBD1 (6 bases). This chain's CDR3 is CASSQQGSYEQYF. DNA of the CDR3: TGTGCCAGCAGCCAACAGGGATCCTACGAGCAGTACTTC.